Shown below are 15 T cell receptor beta chains from a single sample sequenced in a study of sequential checkpoint blockade in melanoma. Sequencing used immunoSEQ multiplex PCR; TCRdb keeps in-frame clones, though not all of them. The sample gives about 13,000 clones, 25% to 35% of which show up once; 16% is in the top ten. The treatment is: randomized to nivolumab then ipilimumab (arm A) or the reverse (arm B). Sequencing was performed on tumor tissue (inferred from file names), taken from a patient given nivolumab and ipilimumab in sequence. Every receptor here comes from a human donor with melanoma.

This clone was seen at least ten times. The chain links TRBV9 to TRBJ1-2; 10 positions match TRBD1. V lost 5 bases and J lost 6; bases outside the gene matches: 13. This CDR3 is 16 amino acids long. Germline V gene lookup returns CDR1 SGDLS and CDR2 YYNGEE. The CDR3 coding sequence is TGTGCCAGCAGTGGGGACAGGGGAGTACTTCTAAATGGCTACACCTTC. Protein product: CASSGDRGVLLNGYTF.

V gene TRBV7-6 combines with J gene TRBJ1-1; the D is unclear. The ends were cut back, 2 bases at V and 1 base at J, with 8 bases in the middle. The CDR3 is made up of 14 amino acids. Germline CDR1 reads SGHVS; CDR2 reads FNYEAQ. The CDR3 sequence: CASSLQGSNTEAFF. CDR3 DNA: TGTGCCAGCAGCTTACAAGGGTCGAACACTGAAGCTTTCTTT.

This clone was seen a few times. The chain combines TRBV5-1 with TRBJ2-1, with TRBD1 matching over 10 bases. Germline values: CDR1 SGHRS, CDR2 YFSETQ. The ends lost 5 bases at V and 8 bases at J; junction bases unmatched: 10. The CDR3 length is 15 residues. CDR3 loop: CASRSGTGVWDEQFF. The CDR3 DNA follows: TGCGCCAGCAGATCCGGGACAGGGGTTTGGGATGAGCAGTTCTTC. The whole variable domain, filled in from reference TRBV5-1 and TRBJ2-1, reads KAGVTQTPRYLIKTRGQQVTLSCSPISGHRSVSWYQQTPGQGLQFLFEYFSETQRNKGNFPGRFSGRQFSNSRSEMNVSTLELGDSALYLCASRSGTGVWDEQFFGPGTRLTVL.

This chain uses TRBV11-3 with TRBJ2-5; D might be TRBD2 (5 bases). CDR1 and CDR2 from the germline V gene are SGHNT and YENEEA. The length of the CDR3 is 15 residues. V lost 0 bases to trimming and J lost 5 bases, with 13 bases between them. The CDR3 nucleotides read TGTGCCAGCAGCTTAGATGTGTCTAGCTCCGAGACCCAGTACTTC. Amino acid sequence: CASSLDVSSSETQYF.

The V and J genes are TRBV7-6 and TRBJ2-3, with D possibly matching TRBD2 (6 bases). The CDR3 spans 15 residues. Per germline, CDR1 SGHVS and CDR2 FNYEAQ. Trimming shortened V by 5 bases and J by 3 bases, and 15 bases separated the two germline ends. The CDR3 bases are TGTGCCAGCAGCGTCCGGGACTTGGGGACAGATACGCAGTATTTT. Its translation is CASSVRDLGTDTQYF.

The chain is built from TRBV11-3 and TRBJ2-3, with 7 nucleotides matching TRBD2. This CDR3 comprises 17 residues. Germline V CDR1 and CDR2: SGHNT, YENEEA. V lost 1 base and J lost 4; bases outside the gene matches: 11. This chain's CDR3 is CASSLGWGGDDPDTQYF. DNA of the CDR3: TGTGCCAGCAGCTTAGGGTGGGGGGGAGATGACCCAGATACGCAGTATTTT.

The chain couples TRBV6-8 to TRBJ2-6, with TRBD1 matching 7 bases. Germline V gene data show CDR1 as MNHGY and CDR2 as SAAAGT. Losses at the gene ends were 5 bases for V and 0 bases for J; bases not matched to a gene: 4. The CDR3 covers 16 residues. In DNA form, the CDR3 reads TGTGCCAGCAGTCCCACAGGGGTCTCTGGGGCCAACGTCCTGACTTTC. Protein sequence: CASSPTGVSGANVLTF.

The chain recombines TRBV10-2 with TRBJ1-1; a weak D match, TRBD1 (5 bases). The V end lost 3 bases, the J end lost 14 bases, and 16 bases lay between the germline ends. Germline lookup yields CDR1 WSHSY and CDR2 SAAADI. This CDR3 contains 12 residues. The CDR3 sequence is CASSDEGLRAFF. Here the CDR3 DNA reads TGCGCCAGCAGTGACGAGGGGCTTAGAGCCTTCTTT.

The chain has TRBV19 and TRBJ1-5; D not certain. V was trimmed by 3 bases and J by 6 bases, leaving 9 bases between them. The CDR3 runs 13 residues. Looked up from germline, CDR1 is LNHDA and CDR2 is SQIVND (reference sequence). CDR3 loop: CASSMQDAQPQHF. CDR3 nucleotide sequence: TGTGCCAGTAGTATGCAGGACGCTCAGCCCCAGCATTTT.

This clone has a count of ten or more. The rearrangement links TRBV7-1 to TRBJ2-7; D is perhaps TRBD1 (6 bases). TRBV7-1 is marked as an open reading frame, function uncertain. Trimming removed 5 bases at V and 5 bases at J, with 13 bases between. CDR3 size: 13 residues. CDR3 loop: CASSARGFHEQYF. In DNA, the CDR3 is TGTGCCAGCAGCGCCAGGGGTTTCCACGAGCAGTACTTC.

The chain has TRBV7-5 and TRBJ2-7; the DNA was not used to check the table's D call, TRBD1. TRBV7-5 is a recognized pseudogene. The CDR3 is 14 amino acids. CDR3 sequence (DNA): TGTGCCAGCAGCTTAGTACAGGGGCTGGACGAGCAGTACTTC. Translated, it gives CASSLVQGLDEQYF.

This clone was detected many times. The chain recombines TRBV11-3 with TRBJ1-1; 7 nucleotides match TRBD1. The CDR3 has 15 amino acids. The germline V gene encodes CDR1 SGHNT and CDR2 YENEEA. V gave up 3 bases and J gave up 0 bases; unmatched junction bases: 4. CDR3 loop: CASSLGQRMNTEAFF. The CDR3 bases are TGTGCCAGCAGCTTGGGACAGAGGATGAACACTGAAGCTTTCTTT. The variable domain in full, completed from reference TRBV11-3 and TRBJ1-1, reads EAGVVQSPRYKIIEKKQPVAFWCNPISGHNTLYWYLQNLGQGPELLIRYENEEAVDDSQLPKDRFSAERLKGVDSTLKIQPAELGDSAVYLCASSLGQRMNTEAFFGQGTRLTVV.

The sample holds a few counts of this clone. The chain joins TRBV6-7 to TRBJ2-7, with a possible D match to TRBD2 (6 bases). TRBV6-7 is an open reading frame, and its role is uncertain. V lost 2 bases to trimming and J lost 2 bases, with 10 bases between them. The CDR3 length is 14 residues. The CDR3 reads CASSYRLATYEQYF. CDR3 nucleotides: TGTGCCAGCAGTTACAGGCTAGCGACCTACGAGCAGTACTTC.

This clone has only a few counts. This sequence joins TRBV6-8 and TRBJ1-5, with unresolved D. This CDR3 spans 16 amino acids. Trimming took off 5 bases at V and 1 base at J, with 15 bases between the two ends. Germline V gene lookup returns CDR1 MNHGY and CDR2 SAAAGT. Here the CDR3 reads CASSPRLLPSNQPQHF. The CDR3 bases are TGTGCCAGCAGTCCCCGCTTACTTCCGAGCAATCAGCCCCAGCATTTT.

The V gene is TRBV14, the J gene TRBJ2-1; 10 bases agree with TRBD1. Unmatched junction bases numbered 14, after V lost 3 bases and J lost 6 bases. Germline CDR1 SGHDN, CDR2 FVKESK. The CDR3 totals 18 residues. CDR3 residues: CASSHLVVFGTGANEQFF. As DNA, the CDR3 is TGTGCCAGCAGCCATTTAGTAGTTTTCGGGACAGGGGCCAATGAGCAGTTCTTC. The full variable domain, completed using reference TRBV14 and TRBJ2-1, is EAGVTQFPSHSVIEKGQTVTLRCDPISGHDNLYWYRRVMGKEIKFLLHFVKESKQDESGMPNNRFLAERTGGTYSTLKVQPAELEDSGVYFCASSHLVVFGTGANEQFFGPGTRLTVL.